One T cell receptor (beta chain) is described in this entry. The table came from immunoSEQ multiplex PCR; TCRdb's copy has only in-frame clones and leaves some out. The data hold about 190,000 clones, with 85% to 95% observed a single time. This sample is drawn from a study of T cell responses to AZD1222 COVID-19 vaccine. Trimming removed 4 bases from V and 0 bases from J, with 10 bases in between. This CDR3 has 15 amino acids. Germline assignment: CDR1 MNHNY and CDR2 SVGAGI (reference sequence). The rearrangement links TRBV6-6 to TRBJ1-5, with no clear D. This clonotype was sampled from an adult in good health. Sequenced material: peripheral blood, taken on day 0 of AZD1222 vaccination. CDR3 in DNA: TGTGCCAGCAGTTGGGCGGGGAGTAGCAATCAGCCCCAGCATTTT. Amino acid sequence: CASSWAGSSNQPQHF.